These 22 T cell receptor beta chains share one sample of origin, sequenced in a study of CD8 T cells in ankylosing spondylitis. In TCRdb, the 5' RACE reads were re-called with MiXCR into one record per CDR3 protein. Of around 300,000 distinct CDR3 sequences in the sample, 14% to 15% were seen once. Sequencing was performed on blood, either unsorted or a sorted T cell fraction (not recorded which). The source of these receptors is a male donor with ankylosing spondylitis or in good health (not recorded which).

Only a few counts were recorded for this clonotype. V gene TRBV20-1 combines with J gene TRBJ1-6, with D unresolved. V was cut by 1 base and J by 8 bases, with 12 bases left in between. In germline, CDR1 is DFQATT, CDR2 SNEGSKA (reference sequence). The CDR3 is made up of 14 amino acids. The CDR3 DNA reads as TGCAGTGCTAGAGGCCCGACCACGGATTCACCCCTCCACTTT. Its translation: CSARGPTTDSPLHF.

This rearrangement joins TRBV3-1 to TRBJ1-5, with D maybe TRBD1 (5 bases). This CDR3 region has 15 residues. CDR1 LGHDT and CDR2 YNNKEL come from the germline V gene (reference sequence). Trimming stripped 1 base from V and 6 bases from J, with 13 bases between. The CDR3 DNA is TGTGCCAGCAGCCAAGGAGGGGAAGGACGTCAGCCCCAGCATTTT. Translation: CASSQGGEGRQPQHF.

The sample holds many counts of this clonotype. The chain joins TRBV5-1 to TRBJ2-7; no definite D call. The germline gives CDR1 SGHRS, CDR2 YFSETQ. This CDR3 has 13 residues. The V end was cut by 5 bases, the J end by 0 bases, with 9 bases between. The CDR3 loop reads CASRPQSSYEQYF. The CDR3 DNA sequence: TGCGCCAGCAGACCTCAGAGCTCCTACGAGCAGTACTTC.

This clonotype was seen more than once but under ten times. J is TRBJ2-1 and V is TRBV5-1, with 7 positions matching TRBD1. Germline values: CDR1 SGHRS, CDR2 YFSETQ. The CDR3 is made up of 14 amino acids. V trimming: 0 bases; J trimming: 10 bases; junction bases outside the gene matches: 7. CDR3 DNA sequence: TGCGCCAGCAGCTTGGAAGGGGGCCAGGGGGAGCAGTTCTTC. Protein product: CASSLEGGQGEQFF.

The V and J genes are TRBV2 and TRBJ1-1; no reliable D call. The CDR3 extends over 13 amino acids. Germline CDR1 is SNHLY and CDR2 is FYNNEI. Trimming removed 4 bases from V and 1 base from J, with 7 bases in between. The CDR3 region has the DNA TGTGCCAGCAGTGGGGAAGGGAACACTGAAGCTTTCTTT. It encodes CASSGEGNTEAFF.

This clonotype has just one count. CDR3 sequence (DNA): TGTGCCAGCAGCCAAGTTTTTGGGAATCAAGAGACCCAGTACTTC. It yields the protein CASSQVFGNQETQYF. The J gene is TRBJ2-5, the V gene TRBV3-1; D not resolved. Germline CDR1 reads LGHDT; CDR2 reads YNNKEL (reference sequence). V lost 1 base to trimming and J lost 2 bases, with 11 bases between them. This CDR3 is 15 amino acids long.

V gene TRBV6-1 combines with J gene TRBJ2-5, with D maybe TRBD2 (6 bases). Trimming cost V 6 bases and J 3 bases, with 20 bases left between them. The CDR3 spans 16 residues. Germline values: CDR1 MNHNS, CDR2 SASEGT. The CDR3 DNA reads TGTGCCAGCAGCCAGACTAGACTACCGCGTAAAGAGACCCAGTACTTC. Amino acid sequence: CASSQTRLPRKETQYF.

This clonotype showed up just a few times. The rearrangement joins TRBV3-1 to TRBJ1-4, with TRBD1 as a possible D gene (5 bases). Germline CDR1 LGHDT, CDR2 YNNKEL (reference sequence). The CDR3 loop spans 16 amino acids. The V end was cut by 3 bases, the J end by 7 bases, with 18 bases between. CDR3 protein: CASSQWGEGSREKLFF. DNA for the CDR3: TGTGCCAGCAGCCAGTGGGGAGAGGGGAGCCGTGAAAAACTGTTTTTT.

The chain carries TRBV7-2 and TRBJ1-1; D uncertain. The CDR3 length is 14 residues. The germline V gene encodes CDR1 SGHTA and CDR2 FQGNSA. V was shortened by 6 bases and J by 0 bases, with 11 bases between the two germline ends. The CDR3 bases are TGTGCCAGCAGATCCCGGGCGGTGAACACTGAAGCTTTCTTT. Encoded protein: CASRSRAVNTEAFF.

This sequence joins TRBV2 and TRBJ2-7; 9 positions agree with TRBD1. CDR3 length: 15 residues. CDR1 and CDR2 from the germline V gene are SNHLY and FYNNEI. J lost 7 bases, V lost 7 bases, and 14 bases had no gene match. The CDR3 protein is CASKLQGAIPREQYF. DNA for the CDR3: TGTGCCAGCAAATTACAGGGGGCAATTCCAAGGGAGCAGTACTTC.

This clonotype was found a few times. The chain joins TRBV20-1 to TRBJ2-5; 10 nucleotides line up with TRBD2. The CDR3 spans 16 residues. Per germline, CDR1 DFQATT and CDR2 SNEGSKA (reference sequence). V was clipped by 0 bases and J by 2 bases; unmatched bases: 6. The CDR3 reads CSAREGVSGGQETQYF. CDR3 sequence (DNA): TGCAGTGCTAGAGAGGGGGTTAGCGGGGGGCAAGAGACCCAGTACTTC.

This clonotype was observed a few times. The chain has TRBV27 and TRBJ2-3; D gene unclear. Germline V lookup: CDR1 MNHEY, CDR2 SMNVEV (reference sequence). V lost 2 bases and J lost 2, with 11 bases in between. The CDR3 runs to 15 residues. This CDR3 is CASSLGQQLTDTQYF. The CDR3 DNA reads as TGTGCCAGCAGTTTAGGGCAGCAACTCACAGATACGCAGTATTTT.

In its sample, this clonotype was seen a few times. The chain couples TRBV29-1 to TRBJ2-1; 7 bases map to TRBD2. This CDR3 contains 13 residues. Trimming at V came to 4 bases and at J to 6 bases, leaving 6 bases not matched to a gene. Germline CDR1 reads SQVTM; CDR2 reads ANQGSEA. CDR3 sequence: CSVARRGTNEQFF. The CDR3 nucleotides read TGCAGCGTTGCGAGGCGGGGGACCAATGAGCAGTTCTTC.

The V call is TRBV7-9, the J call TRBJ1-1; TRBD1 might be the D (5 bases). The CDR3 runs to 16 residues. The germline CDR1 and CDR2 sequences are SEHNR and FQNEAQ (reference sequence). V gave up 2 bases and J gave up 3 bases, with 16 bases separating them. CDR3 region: CASSLSGGTIDTEAFF. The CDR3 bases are TGTGCCAGCAGCTTATCCGGGGGGACGATTGACACTGAAGCTTTCTTT.

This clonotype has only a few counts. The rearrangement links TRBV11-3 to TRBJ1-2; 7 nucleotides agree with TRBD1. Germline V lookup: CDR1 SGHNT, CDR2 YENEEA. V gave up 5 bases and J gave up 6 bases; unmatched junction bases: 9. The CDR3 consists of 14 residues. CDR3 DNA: TGTGCCAGCAGCCCCCGGGACAGTAGAGATGGCTACACCTTC. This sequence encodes CASSPRDSRDGYTF.

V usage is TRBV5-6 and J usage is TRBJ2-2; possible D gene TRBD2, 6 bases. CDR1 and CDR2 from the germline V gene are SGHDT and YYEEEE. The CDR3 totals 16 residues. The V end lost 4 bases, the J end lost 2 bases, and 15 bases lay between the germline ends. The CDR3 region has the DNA TGTGCCAGCAGCCTCGGGGGTTGGGCAAACACCGGGGAGCTGTTTTTT. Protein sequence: CASSLGGWANTGELFF.

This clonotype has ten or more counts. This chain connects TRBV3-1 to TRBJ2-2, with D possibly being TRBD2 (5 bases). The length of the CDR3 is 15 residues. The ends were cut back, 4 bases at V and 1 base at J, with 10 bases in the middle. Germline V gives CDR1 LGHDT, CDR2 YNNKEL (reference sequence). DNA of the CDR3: TGTGCCAGCAGCCGGACCGGGGAGAACACCGGGGAGCTGTTTTTT. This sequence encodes CASSRTGENTGELFF.

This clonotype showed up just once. The DNA for the CDR3 is TGTGCCAGCGGGGGGACAGGGTACAATGAGCAGTTCTTC. Residues: CASGGTGYNEQFF. The chain combines TRBV2 with TRBJ2-1; 9 nucleotides align to TRBD1. CDR1 SNHLY and CDR2 FYNNEI come from the germline V gene. This CDR3 spans 13 amino acids. The J segment lost 4 bases and the V segment lost 8 bases, leaving 3 bases of the junction unmatched. Variable domain in full (rest from reference TRBV2 and TRBJ2-1): EPEVTQTPSHQVTQMGQEVILRCVPISNHLYFYWYRQILGQKVEFLVSFYNNEISEKSEIFDDQFSVERPDGSNFTLKIRSTKLEDSAMYFCASGGTGYNEQFFGPGTRLTVL.

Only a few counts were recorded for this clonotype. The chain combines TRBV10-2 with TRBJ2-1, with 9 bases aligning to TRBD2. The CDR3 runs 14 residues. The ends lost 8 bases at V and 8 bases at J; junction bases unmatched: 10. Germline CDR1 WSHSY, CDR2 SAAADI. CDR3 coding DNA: TGCGCCAGCTTTAGCGGGAGTCTCCCAGATGAGCAGTTCTTC. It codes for CASFSGSLPDEQFF.

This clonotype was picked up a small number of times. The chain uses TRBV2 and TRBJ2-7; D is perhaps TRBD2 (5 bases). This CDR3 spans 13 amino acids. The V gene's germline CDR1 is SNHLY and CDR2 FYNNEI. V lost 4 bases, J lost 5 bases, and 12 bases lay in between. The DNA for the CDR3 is TGTGCCAGCAGTGGGGCCAGAGGGAACGAGCAGTACTTC. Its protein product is CASSGARGNEQYF. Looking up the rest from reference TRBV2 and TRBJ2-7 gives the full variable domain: EPEVTQTPSHQVTQMGQEVILRCVPISNHLYFYWYRQILGQKVEFLVSFYNNEISEKSEIFDDQFSVERPDGSNFTLKIRSTKLEDSAMYFCASSGARGNEQYFGPGTRLTVT.

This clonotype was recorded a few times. The CDR3 loop is CASSQGTSGSITDTQYF. The CDR3 DNA sequence: TGCGCCAGCAGCCAAGGAACTAGCGGGAGTATCACAGATACGCAGTATTTT. This chain uses TRBV4-1 with TRBJ2-3, with 11 bases lining up with TRBD2. The CDR3 loop spans 17 amino acids. The germline CDR1 and CDR2 sequences are MGHRA and YSYEKL. Germline trimming cut 1 base from V and 2 bases from J; bases unmatched to any gene: 5.

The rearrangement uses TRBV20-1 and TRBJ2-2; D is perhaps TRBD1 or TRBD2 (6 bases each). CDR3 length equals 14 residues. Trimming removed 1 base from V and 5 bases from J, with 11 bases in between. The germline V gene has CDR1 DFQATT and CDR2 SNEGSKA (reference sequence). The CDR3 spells CSARARGQTGELFF. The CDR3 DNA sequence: TGCAGTGCTAGAGCTCGGGGGCAAACCGGGGAGCTGTTTTTT.